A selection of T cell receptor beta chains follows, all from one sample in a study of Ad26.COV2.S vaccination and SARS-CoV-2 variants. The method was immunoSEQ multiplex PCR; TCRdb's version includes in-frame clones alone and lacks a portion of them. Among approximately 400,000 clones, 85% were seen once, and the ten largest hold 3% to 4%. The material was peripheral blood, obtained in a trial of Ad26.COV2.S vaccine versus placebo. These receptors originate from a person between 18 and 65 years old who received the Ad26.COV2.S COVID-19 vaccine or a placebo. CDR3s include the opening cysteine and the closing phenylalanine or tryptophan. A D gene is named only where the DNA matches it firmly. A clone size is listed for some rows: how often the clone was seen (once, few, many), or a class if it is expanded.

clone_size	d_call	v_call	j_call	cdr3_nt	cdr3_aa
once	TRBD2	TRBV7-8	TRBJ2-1	TGTGCCAGCAGCCGCGGACTAGCGGGGTCTGACTACAATGAGCAGTTCTTC	CASSRGLAGSDYNEQFF
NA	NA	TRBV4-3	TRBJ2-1	TGCGCCAGCAGCCAAACTTACATAGGGGGCAATGAGCAGTTCTTC	CASSQTYIGGNEQFF
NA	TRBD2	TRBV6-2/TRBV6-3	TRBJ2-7	TGTGCCAGCAGTTACTCCCCTAGCGGGAGGGACGAGCAGTACTTC	CASSYSPSGRDEQYF
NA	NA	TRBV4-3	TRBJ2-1	TGCGCCAGCAGCCAAGGGGAGACTTGGGATGAGCAGTTCTTC	CASSQGETWDEQFF
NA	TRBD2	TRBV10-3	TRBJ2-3	TGTGCCATCTCTAGCGGGACCCTCACAGATACGCAGTATTTT	CAISSGTLTDTQYF
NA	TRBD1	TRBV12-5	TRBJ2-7	TGTGCTAGTGGTTTGGTACTTGGGACAGGGGGCTACGAGCAGTACTTC	CASGLVLGTGGYEQYF
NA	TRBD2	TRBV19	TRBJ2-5	TGTGCCAGTAGTATCCAGCGGGGGGGCAAAGAGACCCAGTACTTC	CASSIQRGGKETQYF
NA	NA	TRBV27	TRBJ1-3	TGTGCCAGTCAGGGGAGGGCTGGAAACACCATATATTTT	CASQGRAGNTIYF
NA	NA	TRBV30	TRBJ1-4	TGTGCCTGGTCACAGGGAATAACTAATGAAAAACTGTTTTTT	CAWSQGITNEKLFF
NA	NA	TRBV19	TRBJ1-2	TGTGCCAGTAATCACCGGGACACCAGTCCCCTGTTCTATGGCTACACCTTC	CASNHRDTSPLFYGYTF
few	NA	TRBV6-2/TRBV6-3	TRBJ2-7	TGTGCCAGCAGCCCCCCGACAGGACTCTACGAGCAGTACTTC	CASSPPTGLYEQYF
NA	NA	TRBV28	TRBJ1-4	TGTGCCAGCAGCTGGGTAGGGGCAACTAATGAAAAACTGTTTTTT	CASSWVGATNEKLFF
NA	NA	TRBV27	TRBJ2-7	TGTGCCAGCGTCAAACGGGTCTCCTACGAGCAGTACTTC	CASVKRVSYEQYF
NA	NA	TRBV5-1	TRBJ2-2	TGCGCCAGCAGCTTGTCGGGAGTGGGCACCGGGGAGCTGTTTTTT	CASSLSGVGTGELFF
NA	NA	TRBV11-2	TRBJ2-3	TGTGCCAGCACCCATGGCGGGGGCGGGGATACGCAGTATTTT	CASTHGGGGDTQYF
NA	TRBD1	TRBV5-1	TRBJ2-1	TGCGCCAGCTTCAATGACAGGGTGGTCCACAATGAGCAGTTCTTC	CASFNDRVVHNEQFF
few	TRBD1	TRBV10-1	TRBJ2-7	TGCGCCAGCAGTGAGCCCGGACAGGGCCAGTACTTC	CASSEPGQGQYF
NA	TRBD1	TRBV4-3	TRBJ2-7	TGCGCCAGCAAGGGACAGGAAGGCGAGCAGTACTTC	CASKGQEGEQYF
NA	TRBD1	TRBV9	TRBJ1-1	TGTGCCAGCAGCGGACAGGGGGAGAACACTGAAGCTTTCTTT	CASSGQGENTEAFF
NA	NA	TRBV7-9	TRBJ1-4	TGTGCCAGCAGCTCGACAGTAGGACTGTTTTTT	CASSSTVGLFF
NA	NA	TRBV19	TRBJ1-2	TGTGCCAGTATCCGACGGGGGGGACACCCAGAGGATGGCTACACCTTC	CASIRRGGHPEDGYTF
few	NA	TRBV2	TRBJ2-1	TGTGCCAGCAACAGGGAGCGGTCTTGGGGGGACAATGAGCAGTTCTTC	CASNRERSWGDNEQFF
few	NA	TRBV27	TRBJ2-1	TGTGCCAGCACCTTATATGGGGGAGCATTCAATGAGCAGTTCTTC	CASTLYGGAFNEQFF
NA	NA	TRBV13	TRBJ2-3	TGTGCCAGCAGCCTTGGGGGAACAGATACGCAGTATTTT	CASSLGGTDTQYF
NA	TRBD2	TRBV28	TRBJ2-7	TGTGCCAGCAGTCCCGGGACTAGCAGCGAGCAGTACTTC	CASSPGTSSEQYF
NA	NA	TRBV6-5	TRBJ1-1	TGTGCCAGCAGTCTCGGACCCTTGAACACTGAAGCTTTCTTT	CASSLGPLNTEAFF
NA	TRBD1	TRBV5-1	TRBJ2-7	TGCGCCAGCAGCTCGTCGGGACAGCGGTTCTACGAGCAGTACTTC	CASSSSGQRFYEQYF
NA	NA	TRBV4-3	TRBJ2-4	TGCGCCAGCAGCCAATCGGTGGCATGGGGAAACATTCAGTACTTC	CASSQSVAWGNIQYF
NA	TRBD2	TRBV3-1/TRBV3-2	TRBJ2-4	TGTGCCAGCAGCCCCGAGCTCCGGGGCGGGAGACCCAAAAACATTCAGTACTTC	CASSPELRGGRPKNIQYF
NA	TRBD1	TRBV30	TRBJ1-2	TGTGCCTGGAGTGTACAGGGGGTCGGTGGCTACACCTTC	CAWSVQGVGGYTF
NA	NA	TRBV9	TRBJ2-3	TGTGCCAGCAGCAAAATAGCCCCCCGGGGGGATACGCAGTATTTT	CASSKIAPRGDTQYF
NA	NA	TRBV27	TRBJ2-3	TGTGCCAGCACCTTAACCAGGAATTGGAAGGGCACAGATACGCAGTATTTT	CASTLTRNWKGTDTQYF
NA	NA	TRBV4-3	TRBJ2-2	TGCGCCAGCAGCCAAAGCCAGGGAGAGACCGGGGAGCTGTTTTTT	CASSQSQGETGELFF
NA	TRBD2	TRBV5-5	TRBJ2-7	TGTGCCAGCAGCTGGACTAGCGGCTCCTACGAGCAGTACTTC	CASSWTSGSYEQYF
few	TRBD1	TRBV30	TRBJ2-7	TGTGCCTGGAAGGGGACAGGGCTGCGCGAGCAGTACTTC	CAWKGTGLREQYF
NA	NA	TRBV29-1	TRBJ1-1	TGCAGCGTTGGTGGGGGAGTCGACACTGAAGCTTTCTTT	CSVGGGVDTEAFF
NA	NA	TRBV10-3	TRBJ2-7	TGTGCCATAGGGACGGTCTCCTACGAGCAGTACTTC	CAIGTVSYEQYF
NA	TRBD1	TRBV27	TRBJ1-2	TGTGCCAGCGGAGGGGGCAGGGCCTATGGCTACACCTTC	CASGGGRAYGYTF